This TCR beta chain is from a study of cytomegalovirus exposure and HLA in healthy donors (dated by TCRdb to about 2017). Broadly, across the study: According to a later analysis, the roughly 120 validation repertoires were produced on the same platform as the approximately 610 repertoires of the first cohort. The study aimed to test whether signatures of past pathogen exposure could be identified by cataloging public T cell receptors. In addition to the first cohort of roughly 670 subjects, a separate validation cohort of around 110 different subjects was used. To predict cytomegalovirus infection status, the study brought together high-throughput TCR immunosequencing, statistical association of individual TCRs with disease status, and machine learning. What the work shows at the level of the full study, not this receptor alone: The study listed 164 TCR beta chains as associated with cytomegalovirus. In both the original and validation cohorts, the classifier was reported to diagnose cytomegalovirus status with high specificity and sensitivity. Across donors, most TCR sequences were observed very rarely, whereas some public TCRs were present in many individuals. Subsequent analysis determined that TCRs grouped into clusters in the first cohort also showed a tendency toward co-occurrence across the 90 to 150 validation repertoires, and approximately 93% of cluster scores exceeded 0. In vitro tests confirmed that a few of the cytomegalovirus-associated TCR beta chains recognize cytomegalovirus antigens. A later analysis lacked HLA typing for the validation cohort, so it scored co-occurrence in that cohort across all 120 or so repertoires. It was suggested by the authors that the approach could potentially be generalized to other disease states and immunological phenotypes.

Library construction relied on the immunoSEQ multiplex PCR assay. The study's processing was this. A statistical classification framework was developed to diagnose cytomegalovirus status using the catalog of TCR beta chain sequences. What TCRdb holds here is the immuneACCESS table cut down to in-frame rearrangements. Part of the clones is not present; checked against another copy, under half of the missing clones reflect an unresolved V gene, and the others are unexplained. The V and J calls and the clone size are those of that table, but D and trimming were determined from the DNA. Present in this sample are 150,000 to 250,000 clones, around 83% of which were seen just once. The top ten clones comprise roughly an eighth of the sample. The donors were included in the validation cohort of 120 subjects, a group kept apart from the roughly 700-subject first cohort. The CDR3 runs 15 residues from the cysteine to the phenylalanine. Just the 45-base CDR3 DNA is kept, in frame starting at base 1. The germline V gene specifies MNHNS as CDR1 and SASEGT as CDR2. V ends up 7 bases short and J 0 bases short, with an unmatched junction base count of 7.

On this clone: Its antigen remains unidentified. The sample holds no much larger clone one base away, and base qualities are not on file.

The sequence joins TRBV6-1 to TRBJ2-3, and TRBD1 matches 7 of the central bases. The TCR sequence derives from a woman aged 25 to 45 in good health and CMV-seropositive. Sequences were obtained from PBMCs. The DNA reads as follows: TGTGCCAGCACCCCCGACAGGGCTAGCACAGATACGCAGTATTTT. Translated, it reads CASTPDRASTDTQYF.